A single sample gave rise to the 5 T cell receptor beta chains below, sequenced in a study of blood T cell repertoires in COVID-19. Repertoires were generated with immunoSEQ multiplex PCR, while TCRdb's copy carries only in-frame clones and drops some. The sample holds roughly 100,000 clones, approximately 84% seen once. The sequenced material came from peripheral blood. The source of these receptors is a human donor in a cohort sampled during active COVID-19.

The chain joins TRBV29-1 to TRBJ1-1; no reliable D call. V lost 4 bases and J 4 bases, leaving 7 bases between the germline ends. Looked up from germline, CDR1 is SQVTM and CDR2 is ANQGSEA. CDR3 length equals 11 residues. CDR3 residues: CSVGWSTEAFF. CDR3 sequence (DNA): TGCAGCGTTGGTTGGAGCACTGAAGCTTTCTTT.

V is TRBV29-1 and J is TRBJ2-7; a possible D gene is TRBD2 (6 bases). CDR3 length: 14 amino acids. Looked up from germline, CDR1 is SQVTM and CDR2 is ANQGSEA. Trimming removed 5 bases from V and 2 bases from J, with 16 bases in between. As DNA, the CDR3 is TGCAGCGTTATGGACTATACGGGGGCCTACGAGCAGTACTTC. Its protein is CSVMDYTGAYEQYF.

The rearrangement uses TRBV7-2 and TRBJ2-5, with D tentatively TRBD2 (6 bases). Germline CDR1 is SGHTA and CDR2 is FQGNSA. The CDR3 has 15 amino acids. Between the trimmed V and J ends, which lost 11 bases and 0 bases, there was a span of 19 bases. The DNA for the CDR3 is TGTGCCTCTAATATCGCCCAGCGGGACCAAGAGACCCAGTACTTC. It encodes CASNIAQRDQETQYF.

This clone is medium-sized (0.01 to 0.1%) within its sample. The CDR3 loop is CASSLSSGNEQFF. The CDR3 DNA sequence: TGTGCCAGCAGCCTATCGTCGGGCAATGAGCAGTTCTTC. The chain employs TRBV11-3 and TRBJ2-1; no clear D. The CDR3 totals 13 residues. V dropped 5 bases and J dropped 6 bases, with 11 bases sitting between them. Germline V gene lookup returns CDR1 SGHNT and CDR2 YENEEA.

The rearrangement uses TRBV15 and TRBJ2-2; D perhaps matches TRBD1 (6 bases). Trimming removed 5 bases from V and 4 bases from J, with 23 bases in between. Germline assignment: CDR1 LNHNV and CDR2 YYDKDF (reference sequence). The CDR3 has 18 amino acids. This CDR3 reads CATSGPRWGPMGTGELFF. The CDR3 DNA follows: TGTGCCACCAGCGGACCGCGTTGGGGGCCAATGGGCACCGGGGAGCTGTTTTTT. The full variable domain, its missing parts supplied by reference TRBV15 and TRBJ2-2, is DAMVIQNPRYQVTQFGKPVTLSCSQTLNHNVMYWYQQKSSQAPKLLFHYYDKDFNNEADTPDNFQSRRPNTSFCFLDIRSPGLGDTAMYLCATSGPRWGPMGTGELFFGEGSRLTVL.